Below, 23 T cell receptor beta chains from the same sample are listed, as sequenced in a study of T-cell memory formation after mild COVID-19. MiXCR, applied by TCRdb to the 5' RACE reads, yields one record per CDR3 protein. The table records 180,000 or so distinct CDR3 sequences, more than 9% of them present only once. Material for sequencing was PBMCs or a T cell subset sorted from them (not recorded which). The receptors derive from a young man who had mild COVID-19 (a few samples of this study predate the infection). Cell type and time point are not known.

This clonotype came up a few times. The chain carries TRBV12-3 or TRBV12-4 and TRBJ1-2; D gene unclear. Trimming cost V 2 bases and J 3 bases, with 10 bases left between them. There are 14 residues in the CDR3. The CDR3 region has the DNA TGTGCCAGCAGTTTAAGGCGCGGAGACTATGGCTACACCTTC. It is translated as CASSLRRGDYGYTF.

This clonotype was picked up many times. This sequence joins TRBV9 and TRBJ2-3; 11 bases agree with TRBD2. The CDR3 contains 16 residues. CDR1 and CDR2 (germline): SGDLS, YYNGEE. V lost 4 bases and J lost 2; bases outside the gene matches: 6. In DNA, the CDR3 is TGTGCCAGCAGCATACTAGCGGGGGCGCACACAGATACGCAGTATTTT. As protein: CASSILAGAHTDTQYF.

The genes are TRBV25-1 and TRBJ2-3; TRBD2 might be the D (6 bases). From germline, CDR1 is MGHDK and CDR2 SYGVNS. V was trimmed by 1 base and J by 1 base, leaving 6 bases between them. The CDR3 contains 14 residues. The CDR3 spells CASSEWGGTDTQYF. CDR3 DNA sequence: TGTGCCAGCAGTGAATGGGGGGGCACAGATACGCAGTATTTT. Combining the CDR3 with reference TRBV25-1 and TRBJ2-3 gives the whole variable domain EADIYQTPRYLVIGTGKKITLECSQTMGHDKMYWYQQDPGMELHLIHYSYGVNSTEKGDLSSESTVSRIRTEHFPLTLESARPSHTSQYLCASSEWGGTDTQYFGPGTRLTVL.

The CDR3 here is CASSLAGGAIQYF. The CDR3 DNA reads as TGTGCCAGCAGCTTGGCTGGGGGGGCCATTCAGTACTTC. J is TRBJ2-4 and V is TRBV7-2, with a weak D call TRBD2 (7 bases). Trimming took off 3 bases at V and 9 bases at J, with 12 bases between the two ends. The CDR3 totals 13 residues. CDR1 SGHTA and CDR2 FQGNSA come from the germline V gene.

The chain employs TRBV7-2 and TRBJ2-5; tentative D call: TRBD1 (5 bases). The CDR3 contains 14 residues. CDR1 and CDR2 (germline): SGHTA, FQGNSA. V was cut by 1 base and J by 1 base, with 7 bases left in between. The CDR3 is CASSLVTGQETQYF. Written as DNA, the CDR3 is TGTGCCAGCAGCTTAGTAACAGGCCAAGAGACCCAGTACTTC.

The table lists this clonotype with a few counts. V is TRBV9 and J is TRBJ2-7, with D possibly matching TRBD1 (6 bases). The CDR3 sequence is 14 residues long. In germline, CDR1 is SGDLS, CDR2 YYNGEE. The V gene lost 0 bases and the J gene lost 5 bases, with 12 bases spanning the gap. In DNA form, the CDR3 reads TGTGCCAGCAGCGTAGGAGTCAGGGGCGACGAGCAGTACTTC. Amino acid sequence: CASSVGVRGDEQYF.

This clonotype was detected only a few times. This CDR3 is CASSTRIGYYEQYV. In nucleotides, the CDR3 is TGTGCCAGCAGCACACGGATCGGCTACTACGAGCAGTACGTC. V and J are TRBV5-6 and TRBJ2-7; D ambiguous. This CDR3 has 14 residues. Germline loops: CDR1 SGHDT, CDR2 YYEEEE. Trimming removed 4 bases from V and 3 bases from J, with 14 bases in between.

This clonotype came up many times. The chain's CDR3 is CASSSGRGSGELFF. DNA of the CDR3: TGTGCCAGCAGCTCGGGTCGGGGTTCCGGGGAGCTGTTTTTT. This chain links TRBV5-5 with TRBJ2-2; the D gene is possibly TRBD2 (5 bases). This CDR3 is built from 14 residues. Germline values: CDR1 SGHKS, CDR2 YYEKEE (reference sequence). V lost 3 bases to trimming and J lost 6 bases, with 12 bases between them.

This clonotype has only a few counts. The chain recombines TRBV5-1 with TRBJ2-5, with 8 bases identical to TRBD1. This CDR3 has 15 amino acids. The germline V gene has CDR1 SGHRS and CDR2 YFSETQ. Trimming cost V 1 base and J 1 base; bases outside gene matches: 3. The CDR3 nucleotides read TGCGCCAGCAGCTTGTGGGGACAGGCCCAAGAGACCCAGTACTTC. It yields the protein CASSLWGQAQETQYF.

Here the CDR3 reads CASSLAQGAIGTEAFF. For the CDR3, the DNA is TGCGCCAGCAGCTTGGCCCAGGGGGCTATAGGCACTGAAGCTTTCTTT. The chain combines TRBV5-1 with TRBJ1-1, with TRBD1 matching over 8 bases. There are 16 residues in the CDR3. V lost 0 bases and J lost 4; bases outside the gene matches: 8. CDR1 SGHRS and CDR2 YFSETQ come from the germline V gene. The whole variable domain, filled in from reference TRBV5-1 and TRBJ1-1, reads KAGVTQTPRYLIKTRGQQVTLSCSPISGHRSVSWYQQTPGQGLQFLFEYFSETQRNKGNFPGRFSGRQFSNSRSEMNVSTLELGDSALYLCASSLAQGAIGTEAFFGQGTRLTVV.

J is TRBJ2-2 and V is TRBV5-1; the match to TRBD2 covers 11 bases. This CDR3 is 18 amino acids long. The germline V gene has CDR1 SGHRS and CDR2 YFSETQ. V was clipped by 4 bases and J by 0 bases; unmatched bases: 8. DNA of the CDR3: TGCGCCAGCAGCCGCGCACTAGCGGGGGCCTCGAACACCGGGGAGCTGTTTTTT. This encodes CASSRALAGASNTGELFF.

This chain uses TRBV20-1 with TRBJ2-1; 8 bases line up with TRBD2. V lost 0 bases to trimming and J lost 4 bases; unmatched junction nucleotides: 11. The germline V gene encodes CDR1 DFQATT and CDR2 SNEGSKA (reference sequence). CDR3 length equals 17 residues. The CDR3 spells CSARDIPRVAGYNEQFF. Here the CDR3 DNA reads TGCAGTGCTAGAGATATCCCCCGAGTAGCGGGGTACAATGAGCAGTTCTTC.

This clonotype has a handful of counts. The chain uses TRBV19 and TRBJ1-5, with 9 positions matching TRBD1. The V gene end was trimmed by 1 base and the J gene end by 5 bases; junction bases not matched to a gene: 6. Germline values: CDR1 LNHDA, CDR2 SQIVND (reference sequence). There are 16 residues in the CDR3. CDR3 region: CASSIVTGGYDQPQHF. CDR3 sequence (DNA): TGTGCCAGTAGTATAGTGACAGGGGGTTACGATCAGCCCCAGCATTTT.

The genes are TRBV5-1 and TRBJ2-3, with D perhaps TRBD2 (5 bases). Germline V lookup: CDR1 SGHRS, CDR2 YFSETQ. V was pared by 4 bases and J by 14 bases, with 20 bases between. The CDR3 covers 13 residues. The CDR3 sequence is CASSPNEGGIVYF. The CDR3 DNA reads TGCGCCAGCAGCCCAAATGAGGGTGGGATCGTGTATTTT.

This clonotype was observed a few times. The CDR3 region has the DNA TGTGCCAGCAACAGGGGGGACTTCACAGATACGCAGTATTTT. This translates into CASNRGDFTDTQYF. The chain carries TRBV11-2 and TRBJ2-3, with TRBD1 matching over 8 bases. CDR1 is SGHAT, CDR2 FQNNGV, per germline. V was pared by 7 bases and J by 2 bases, with 5 bases of the junction left unmatched. CDR3 length: 14 residues. Using reference TRBV11-2 and TRBJ2-3 for the parts outside the CDR3, the full variable domain is EAGVAQSPRYKIIEKRQSVAFWCNPISGHATLYWYQQILGQGPKLLIQFQNNGVVDDSQLPKDRFSAERLKGVDSTLKIQPAKLEDSAVYLCASNRGDFTDTQYFGPGTRLTVL.

This clonotype has just a few counts. The chain combines TRBV7-2 with TRBJ2-7; 10 positions match TRBD1. This CDR3 contains 16 residues. Losses at the gene ends were 4 bases for V and 2 bases for J; bases not matched to a gene: 8. Germline CDR1 is SGHTA and CDR2 is FQGNSA. CDR3: CASSSPVGTGAYEQYF. CDR3 in DNA: TGTGCCAGCAGCTCACCCGTCGGGACAGGGGCCTACGAGCAGTACTTC. The full variable domain, its missing parts supplied by reference TRBV7-2 and TRBJ2-7, is GAGVSQSPSNKVTEKGKDVELRCDPISGHTALYWYRQSLGQGLEFLIYFQGNSAPDKSGLPSDRFSAERTGGSVSTLTIQRTQQEDSAVYLCASSSPVGTGAYEQYFGPGTRLTVT.

This sequence joins TRBV6-2 or TRBV6-3 and TRBJ2-3, with a weak D call TRBD1 (5 bases). CDR1 is MNHEY and CDR2 is SVGEGT in the germline V gene. The CDR3 runs to 16 residues. Trimming took off 5 bases at V and 2 bases at J, with 17 bases between the two ends. CDR3 in DNA: TGTGCCAGCAGTCCGGTCGACAGAATTTACACAGATACGCAGTATTTT. Translation: CASSPVDRIYTDTQYF.

The chain uses TRBV10-3 and TRBJ1-5; D remains ambiguous. Trimming removed 0 bases from V and 5 bases from J, with 8 bases in between. Germline values: CDR1 ENHRY, CDR2 SYGVKD. The CDR3 contains 14 residues. CDR3 amino acids: CAISESGWDQPQHF. CDR3 nucleotide sequence: TGTGCCATCAGTGAGTCGGGGTGGGATCAGCCCCAGCATTTT.

The chain recombines TRBV5-1 with TRBJ1-3; D uncertain. In germline, CDR1 is SGHRS, CDR2 YFSETQ. This CDR3 comprises 15 residues. Trimming stripped 4 bases from V and 2 bases from J, with 13 bases between. This CDR3 reads CASSPTDPPGNTIYF. The CDR3 DNA follows: TGCGCCAGCAGCCCGACGGACCCGCCTGGAAACACCATATATTTT.

The gene calls are TRBV29-1 and TRBJ2-5; D is tentatively TRBD1 or TRBD2 (5 bases each). The germline V and J ends were trimmed by 3 bases and 4 bases, with 6 bases remaining between them. CDR1 and CDR2 from the germline V gene are SQVTM and ANQGSEA. The CDR3 spans 11 residues. Here the CDR3 reads CSVDGTETQYF. The CDR3 nucleotides read TGCAGCGTTGATGGGACAGAGACCCAGTACTTC. Supplemented by reference TRBV29-1 and TRBJ2-5, the full variable domain reads SAVISQKPSRDICQRGTSLTIQCQVDSQVTMMFWYRQQPGQSLTLIATANQGSEATYESGFVIDKFPISRPNLTFSTLTVSNMSPEDSSIYLCSVDGTETQYFGPGTRLLVL.

The chain combines TRBV20-1 with TRBJ1-3; no clear D. CDR3 length equals 13 residues. The V gene lost 5 bases and the J gene lost 0 bases, with 8 bases spanning the gap. CDR1 and CDR2 (germline): DFQATT, SNEGSKA (reference sequence). The CDR3 sequence: CSALHNSGNTIYF. In DNA form, the CDR3 reads TGCAGTGCTCTCCACAACTCTGGAAACACCATATATTTT.

This clonotype has more than one count but fewer than ten. The chain links TRBV4-3 to TRBJ2-1; D is perhaps TRBD2 (7 bases). This CDR3 is built from 17 residues. Looked up from germline, CDR1 is LGHNA and CDR2 is YSLEER. Between the trimmed V and J ends, which lost 0 bases and 2 bases, there was a span of 14 bases. CDR3 sequence reads: CASSQDSGGLAYNEQFF. CDR3 nucleotides: TGCGCCAGCAGCCAAGATTCGGGGGGCTTAGCCTACAATGAGCAGTTCTTC.

Points on this clonotype: This clone may be a read error of a much larger clone one base away. This chain uses TRBV24-1 with TRBJ2-3; unclear D gene. This CDR3 spans 12 amino acids. The germline gives CDR1 KGHDR, CDR2 SFDVKD. This CDR3 is CATSLGLGTQDF. The CDR3 region has the DNA TGTGCCACCAGTCTGGGTCTTGGTACGCAGGATTTT.